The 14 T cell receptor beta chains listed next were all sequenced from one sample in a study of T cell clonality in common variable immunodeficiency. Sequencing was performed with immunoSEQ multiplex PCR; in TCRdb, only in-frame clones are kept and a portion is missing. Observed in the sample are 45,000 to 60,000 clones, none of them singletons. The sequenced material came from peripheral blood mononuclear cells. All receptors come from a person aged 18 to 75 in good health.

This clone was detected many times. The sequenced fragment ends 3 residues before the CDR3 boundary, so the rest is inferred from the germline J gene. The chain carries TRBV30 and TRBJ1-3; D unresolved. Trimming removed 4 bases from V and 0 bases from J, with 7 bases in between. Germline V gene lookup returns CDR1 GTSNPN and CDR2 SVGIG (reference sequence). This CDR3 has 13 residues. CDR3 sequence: CAWNAISGNTIYF. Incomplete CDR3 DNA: TGTGCCTGGAATGCGATCTCTGGAAACACC.

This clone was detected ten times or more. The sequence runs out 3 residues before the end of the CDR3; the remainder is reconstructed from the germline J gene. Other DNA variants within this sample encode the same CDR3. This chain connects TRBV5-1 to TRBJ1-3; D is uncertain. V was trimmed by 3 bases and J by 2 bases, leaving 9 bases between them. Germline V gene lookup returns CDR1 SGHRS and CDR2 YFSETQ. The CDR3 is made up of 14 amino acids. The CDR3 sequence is CASSSGSAGNTIYF. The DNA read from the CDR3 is TGCGCCAGCAGCTCCGGGTCAGCTGGAAACACC.

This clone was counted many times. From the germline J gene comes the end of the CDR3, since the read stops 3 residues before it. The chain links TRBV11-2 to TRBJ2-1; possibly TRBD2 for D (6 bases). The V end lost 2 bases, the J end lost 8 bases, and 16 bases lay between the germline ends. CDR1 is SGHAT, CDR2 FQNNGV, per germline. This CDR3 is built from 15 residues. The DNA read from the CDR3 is TGTGCCAGCAGCTTAATTCCGGCCAGGAGGGATGAG. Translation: CASSLIPARRDE. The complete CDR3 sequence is CASSLIPARRDEQFF.

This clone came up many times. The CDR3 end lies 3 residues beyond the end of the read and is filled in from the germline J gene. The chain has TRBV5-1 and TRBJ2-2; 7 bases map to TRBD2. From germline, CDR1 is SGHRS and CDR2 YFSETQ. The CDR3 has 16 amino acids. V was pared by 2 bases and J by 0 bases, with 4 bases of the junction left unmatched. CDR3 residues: CASSFLAATNTGELFF. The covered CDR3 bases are TGCGCCAGCAGCTTCCTAGCGGCCACGAACACCGGGGAG.

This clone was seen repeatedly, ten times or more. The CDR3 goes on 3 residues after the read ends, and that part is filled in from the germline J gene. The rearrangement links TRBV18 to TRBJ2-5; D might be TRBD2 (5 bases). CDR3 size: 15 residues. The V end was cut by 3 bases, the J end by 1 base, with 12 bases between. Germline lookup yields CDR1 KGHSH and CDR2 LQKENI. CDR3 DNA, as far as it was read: TGTGCCAGCTCACCGTTTGCGGGCAGCCAAGAGACC. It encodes CASSPFAGSQET. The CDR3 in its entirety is CASSPFAGSQETQYF.

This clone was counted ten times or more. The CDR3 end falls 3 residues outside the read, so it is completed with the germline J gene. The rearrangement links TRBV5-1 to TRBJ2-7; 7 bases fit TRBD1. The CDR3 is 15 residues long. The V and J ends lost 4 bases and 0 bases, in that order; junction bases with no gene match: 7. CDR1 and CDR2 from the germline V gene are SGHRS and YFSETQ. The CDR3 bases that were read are TGCGCCAGCAGCCATCCACAGGGGTCCTCCTACGAG. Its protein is CASSHPQGSSYE. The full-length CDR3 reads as CASSHPQGSSYEQYF.

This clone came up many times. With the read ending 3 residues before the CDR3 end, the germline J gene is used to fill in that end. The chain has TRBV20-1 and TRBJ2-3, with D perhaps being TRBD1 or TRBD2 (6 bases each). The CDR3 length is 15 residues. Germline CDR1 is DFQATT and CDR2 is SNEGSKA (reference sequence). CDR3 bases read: TGCAGTGCTACCCAATGGGGGCAGGGAGGCGAGACG. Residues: CSATQWGQGGET. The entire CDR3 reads CSATQWGQGGETQYF.

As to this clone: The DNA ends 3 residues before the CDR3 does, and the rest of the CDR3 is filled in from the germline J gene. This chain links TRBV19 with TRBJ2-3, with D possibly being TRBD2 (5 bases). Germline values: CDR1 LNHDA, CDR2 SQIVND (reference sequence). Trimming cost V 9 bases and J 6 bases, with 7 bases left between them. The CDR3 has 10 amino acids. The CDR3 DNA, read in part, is TGTGCCAGGGGCGGGGATACG. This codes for CARGGDT. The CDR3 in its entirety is CARGGDTQYF.

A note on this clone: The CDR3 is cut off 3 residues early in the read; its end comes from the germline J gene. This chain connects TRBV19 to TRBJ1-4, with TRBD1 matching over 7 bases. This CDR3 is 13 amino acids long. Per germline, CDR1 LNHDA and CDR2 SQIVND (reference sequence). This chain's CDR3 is CASMGQSNSPLFF. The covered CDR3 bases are TGTGCCAGTATGGGACAGTCTAATTCACCA.

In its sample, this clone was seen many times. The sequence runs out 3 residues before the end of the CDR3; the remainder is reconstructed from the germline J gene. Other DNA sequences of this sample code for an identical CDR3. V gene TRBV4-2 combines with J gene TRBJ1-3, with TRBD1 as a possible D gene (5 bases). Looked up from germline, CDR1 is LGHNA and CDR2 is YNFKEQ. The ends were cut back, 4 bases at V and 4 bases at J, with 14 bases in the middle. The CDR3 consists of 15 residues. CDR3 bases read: TGTGCCAGCAGCCCTCTCAGGGTTACGGGAAACACC. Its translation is CASSPLRVTGNT. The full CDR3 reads CASSPLRVTGNTIYF.

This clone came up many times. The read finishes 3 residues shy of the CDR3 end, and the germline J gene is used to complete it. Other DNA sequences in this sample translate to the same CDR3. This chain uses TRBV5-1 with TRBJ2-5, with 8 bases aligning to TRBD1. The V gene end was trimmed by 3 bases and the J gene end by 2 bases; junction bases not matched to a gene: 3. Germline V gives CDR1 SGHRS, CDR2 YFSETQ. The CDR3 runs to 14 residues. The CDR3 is CASSWDRRQETQYF. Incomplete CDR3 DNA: TGCGCCAGCAGCTGGGACAGGAGACAAGAGACC. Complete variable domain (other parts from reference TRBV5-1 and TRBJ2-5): KAGVTQTPRYLIKTRGQQVTLSCSPISGHRSVSWYQQTPGQGLQFLFEYFSETQRNKGNFPGRFSGRQFSNSRSEMNVSTLELGDSALYLCASSWDRRQETQYFGPGTRLLVL.

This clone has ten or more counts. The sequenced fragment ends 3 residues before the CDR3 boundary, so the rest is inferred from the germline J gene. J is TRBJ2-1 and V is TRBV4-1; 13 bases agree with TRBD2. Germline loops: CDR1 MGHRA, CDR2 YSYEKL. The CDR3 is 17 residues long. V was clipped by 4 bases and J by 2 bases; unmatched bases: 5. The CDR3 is CASSRGGLAGTYNEQFF. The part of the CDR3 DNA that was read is TGCGCCAGCAGCCGCGGGGGACTAGCGGGAACCTACAATGAG.

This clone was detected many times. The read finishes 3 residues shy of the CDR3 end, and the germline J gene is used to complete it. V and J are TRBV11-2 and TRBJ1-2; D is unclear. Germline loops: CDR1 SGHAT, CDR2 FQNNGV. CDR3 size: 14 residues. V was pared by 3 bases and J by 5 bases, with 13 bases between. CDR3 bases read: TGTGCCAGCAGCTTGGCAGGAGAAGGGTATGGC. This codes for CASSLAGEGYG. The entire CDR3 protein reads CASSLAGEGYGYTF.

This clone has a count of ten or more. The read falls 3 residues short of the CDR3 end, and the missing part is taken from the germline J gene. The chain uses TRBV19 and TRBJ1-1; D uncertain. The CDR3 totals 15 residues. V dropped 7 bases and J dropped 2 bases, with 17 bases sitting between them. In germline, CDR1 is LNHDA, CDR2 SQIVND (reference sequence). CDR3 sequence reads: CASTYKRSGNTEAFF. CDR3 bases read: TGTGCCAGTACCTACAAACGGTCAGGAAACACTGAA. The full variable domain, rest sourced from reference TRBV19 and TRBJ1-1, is DGGITQSPKYLFRKEGQNVTLSCEQNLNHDAMYWYRQDPGQGLRLIYYSQIVNDFQKGDIAEGYSVSREKKESFPLTVTSAQKNPTAFYLCASTYKRSGNTEAFFGQGTRLTVV.